Listed below are T cell receptor beta chains from one sample, sequenced in a study of cytomegalovirus exposure and HLA in healthy donors. Profiling relied on immunoSEQ multiplex PCR, and the TCRdb table lists in-frame clones only, not all of them. The profile shows around 100,000 clones, around 77% of them singletons. The sequenced sample was PBMCs. Receptor source: a woman aged 25 to 45 in good health and CMV-seropositive. Each CDR3 is given with its conserved first and last residue. D genes are given only for firm matches. Size tells how often a clone was seen (once, few, many) or the class of an expanded clone, and some rows leave it out.

D gene | J gene | V gene | clone size | CDR3 protein | CDR3 DNA
TRBD1 | TRBJ1-2 | TRBV10-3 | - | CATWTGANYGYTF | TGTGCCACCTGGACAGGAGCTAACTATGGCTACACCTTC
- | TRBJ2-7 | TRBV6-5 | - | CASSYSGHSGSYEQYF | TGTGCCAGCAGTTACTCCGGACATAGCGGCTCCTACGAGCAGTACTTC
- | TRBJ1-2 | TRBV5-4 | - | CASSLANGGYTF | TGTGCCAGCAGCTTGGCAAACGGGGGCTACACCTTC
- | TRBJ1-5 | TRBV6-5 | - | CASSQGPGQPQHF | TGTGCCAGCAGCCAGGGGCCGGGGCAGCCCCAGCATTTT
- | TRBJ2-7 | TRBV7-3 | - | CASSLYGGTYEQYF | TGTGCCAGCAGCTTATATGGAGGGACCTACGAGCAGTACTTC
TRBD2 | TRBJ2-1 | TRBV7-9 | once | CASSDWTSIDEQFF | TGTGCCAGCAGCGACTGGACTAGCATCGATGAGCAGTTCTTC
- | TRBJ2-5 | TRBV11-1 | - | CASSKRQETQYF | TGTGCCAGCAGCAAGCGACAAGAGACCCAGTACTTC
TRBD2 | TRBJ2-7 | TRBV6-5 | once | CASSPAGSYEQYF | TGTGCCAGCAGCCCAGCGGGATCCTACGAGCAGTACTTC
TRBD2 | TRBJ2-5 | TRBV7-8 | - | CASQKGPSGRLETQYF | TGTGCCAGCCAAAAGGGGCCTAGCGGGAGATTAGAGACCCAGTACTTC
- | TRBJ2-7 | TRBV4-1 | - | CASSQGPGEQYF | TGCGCCAGCAGCCAAGGCCCAGGGGAGCAGTACTTC
TRBD1 | TRBJ1-2 | TRBV27 | - | CASSAITGTGMNYGYTF | TGTGCCAGCAGTGCCATCACCGGGACAGGAATGAACTATGGCTACACCTTC
- | TRBJ1-2 | TRBV19 | - | CASSPPGAMRGYTF | TGTGCCAGTAGTCCCCCGGGAGCTATGCGTGGCTACACCTTC
TRBD2 | TRBJ2-2 | TRBV19 | - | CASSGPGLAGARFTGELFF | TGTGCCAGTAGTGGCCCGGGACTAGCGGGAGCCCGGTTCACCGGGGAGCTGTTTTTT
- | TRBJ2-1 | TRBV20-1 | - | CSAQYNEQFF | TGCAGTGCGCAGTACAATGAGCAGTTCTTC
TRBD1 | TRBJ1-4 | TRBV18 | - | CASSPRTGGTNEKLFF | TGTGCCAGCTCACCGCGCACAGGGGGCACTAATGAAAAACTGTTTTTT
TRBD2 | TRBJ2-1 | TRBV5-1 | - | CASSTGLAGNNEQFF | TGCGCCAGCAGCACGGGACTAGCGGGTAACAATGAGCAGTTCTTC
TRBD2 | TRBJ2-5 | TRBV2 | - | CASRDGSGSGETQYF | TGTGCCAGCAGGGACGGGTCGGGTAGCGGGGAGACCCAGTACTTC
- | TRBJ2-1 | TRBV21-1 | - | CATLVVGRAGIDTDEQFF | TGTGCCACTCTAGTGGTCGGGAGGGCCGGCATCGATACAGATGAGCAGTTCTTC
- | TRBJ1-1 | TRBV7-9 | - | CASSLWEAGRTEAFF | TGTGCCAGCAGCTTGTGGGAGGCAGGGAGGACTGAAGCTTTCTTT
- | TRBJ2-7 | TRBV2 | - | CALRATGLHEQYF | TGTGCCCTCAGGGCTACCGGATTGCACGAGCAGTACTTC
TRBD1 | TRBJ2-7 | TRBV5-1 | - | CASSLEPTGIYEQYF | TGCGCCAGCAGCTTGGAACCGACAGGGATCTACGAGCAGTACTTC
- | TRBJ2-7 | TRBV30 | - | CAWSLSGGFTYEQYF | TGTGCCTGGAGTCTAAGTGGAGGGTTTACCTACGAGCAGTACTTC
- | TRBJ1-1 | TRBV30 | - | CACGYSTDTEAFF | TGTGCCTGTGGGTACAGTACAGACACTGAAGCTTTCTTT
- | TRBJ1-1 | TRBV6-1 | - | CASSERWLRTQLAMNTEAFF | TGTGCCAGCAGTGAAAGATGGTTACGGACACAACTCGCCATGAACACTGAAGCTTTCTTT
- | TRBJ1-2 | TRBV30 | - | CAWLREEFYGYTF | TGTGCCTGGTTGAGGGAAGAATTCTATGGCTACACCTTC
TRBD1 | TRBJ1-2 | TRBV19 | - | CASSVPGQGLGYTF | TGTGCCAGTAGTGTGCCGGGACAGGGCTTGGGCTACACCTTC
TRBD2 | TRBJ2-1 | TRBV5-1 | - | CASSLELAGVGEQFF | TGCGCCAGCAGCTTGGAACTAGCGGGAGTTGGTGAGCAGTTCTTC
- | TRBJ1-2 | TRBV15 | - | CATSRDYPRGNDGYTF | TGTGCCACCAGCAGAGATTACCCCAGGGGAAATGATGGCTACACCTTC
- | TRBJ1-5 | TRBV5-8 | once | CASRRGGLQPQHF | TGTGCCAGCAGGCGGGGGGGTCTTCAGCCCCAGCATTTT
- | TRBJ1-6 | TRBV5-1 | - | CASSQGSSPLHF | TGCGCCAGCAGTCAGGGATCATCACCCCTCCACTTT
TRBD2 | TRBJ2-7 | TRBV30 | few | CAWKPGLGSYEQYF | TGTGCCTGGAAACCGGGACTAGGGTCCTACGAGCAGTACTTC
- | TRBJ2-5 | TRBV9 | - | CASSATGFQETQYF | TGTGCCAGCAGCGCGACAGGCTTCCAAGAGACCCAGTACTTC
- | TRBJ1-1 | TRBV6-5 | - | CASSYNGQFHTEAFF | TGTGCCAGCAGTTATAACGGACAGTTCCACACTGAAGCTTTCTTT
TRBD1 | TRBJ2-7 | TRBV4-1 | - | CASSHFGTGFDRRYEQYF | TGCGCCAGCAGCCATTTTGGGACAGGGTTTGACCGACGCTACGAGCAGTACTTC
- | TRBJ2-2 | TRBV11-3 | - | CASSLGLSDTGELFF | TGTGCCAGCAGCCTGGGACTGTCAGACACCGGGGAGCTGTTTTTT
- | TRBJ1-5 | TRBV5-1 | - | CASTLDGAGQPQHF | TGCGCCAGCACCCTAGATGGGGCCGGGCAGCCCCAGCATTTT
TRBD2 | TRBJ2-1 | TRBV9 | once | CASSVTSGINEQFF | TGTGCCAGCAGCGTAACTAGCGGCATAAATGAGCAGTTCTTC
- | TRBJ1-5 | TRBV19 | few | CASSMPPDRSNQPQHF | TGTGCCAGTAGTATGCCACCGGACAGAAGCAATCAGCCCCAGCATTTT
- | TRBJ1-4 | TRBV7-8 | once | CASSLRLVSSEKLFF | TGTGCCAGCAGCTTAAGACTTGTGTCTAGTGAAAAACTGTTTTTT
- | TRBJ1-5 | TRBV11-3 | once | CASSLDGSNQPQHF | TGTGCCAGCAGCTTAGATGGCAGCAATCAGCCCCAGCATTTT
- | TRBJ1-1 | TRBV18 | - | CASSPSGSTEAFF | TGTGCCAGCTCACCTTCAGGGTCCACTGAAGCTTTCTTT
- | TRBJ1-6 | TRBV5-6 | - | CASSSKSSYNSPLHF | TGTGCCAGCAGCTCAAAGAGCTCCTATAATTCCCCCCTCCACTTT
- | TRBJ1-2 | TRBV6-5 | - | CASSQRNYGYTF | TGTGCCAGCAGTCAACGGAACTATGGCTACACCTTC